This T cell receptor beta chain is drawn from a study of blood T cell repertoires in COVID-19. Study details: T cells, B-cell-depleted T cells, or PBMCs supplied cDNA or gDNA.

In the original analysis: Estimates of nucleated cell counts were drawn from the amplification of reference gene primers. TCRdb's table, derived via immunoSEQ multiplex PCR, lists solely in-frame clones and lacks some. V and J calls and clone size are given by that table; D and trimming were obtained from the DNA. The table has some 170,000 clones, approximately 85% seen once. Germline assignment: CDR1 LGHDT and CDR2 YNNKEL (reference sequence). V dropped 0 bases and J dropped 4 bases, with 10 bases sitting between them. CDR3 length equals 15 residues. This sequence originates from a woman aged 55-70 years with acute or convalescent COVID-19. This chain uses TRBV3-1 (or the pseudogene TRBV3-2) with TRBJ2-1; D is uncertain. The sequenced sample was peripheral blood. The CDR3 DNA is TGTGCCAGCAGCCAAGAAGCTACCCCTTACAATGAGCAGTTCTTC. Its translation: CASSQEATPYNEQFF.